This entry concerns a single T cell receptor beta chain. The target antigen is unknown. These data originate in a study of T cell responses to AZD1222 COVID-19 vaccine. Study in general: Samples with a second dose at about 4 or about 12 weeks were pooled together.

Generated by immunoSEQ multiplex PCR, the TCRdb table keeps only in-frame clones and is missing some. The data show under 60,000 clones, 84% seen once. General study findings and limits: Vaccine-associated CD4 TCRs spanned spike, dominant at 160-218 and 743-854. A rise in Spike-specific TCR breadth and depth followed two AZD1222 doses.

Sequencing used peripheral blood, obtained on day 0 of AZD1222 vaccination. This TCR came from an adult in good health.

The CDR3 nucleotides are TGTGCCAGCAGCTTAGCGCGGAGCTCCTACGAGCAGTACTTC. Amino acids: CASSLARSSYEQYF. The rearrangement joins TRBV7-8 to TRBJ2-7; D ambiguous. The V gene lost 0 bases and the J gene lost 0 bases, with 6 bases spanning the gap. Germline CDR1 reads SGHVS; CDR2 reads FQNEAQ. CDR3 length: 14 residues.